This T cell receptor (beta chain) was found in a study of cytomegalovirus exposure and HLA in healthy donors. General study results and limits: Reportedly, fewer N-insertions than the approximately 600-donor mean appeared in an Asian-associated ancestry cluster in a later analysis. Reported performance of the classifier showed diagnosis of cytomegalovirus status with high specificity and sensitivity.

As for this clone: No antigen is known for it.

This CDR3 contains 17 residues. The germline V gene has CDR1 SGHAT and CDR2 FQNNGV. V shed 2 bases and J 2 bases; nucleotides not matched to a gene: 7. Primers: 60 Vbeta forward and 13 Jbeta reverse. Sequencing used immunoSEQ multiplex PCR; TCRdb keeps in-frame clones, though not all of them. The sample has about 140,000 clones; approximately 80% are singletons. Sequencing was carried out using PBMCs. This clonotype was obtained from a male donor in good health and CMV-seropositive. This chain joins TRBV11-2 and TRBJ2-7, with 12 nucleotides matching TRBD2. The CDR3 nucleotides read TGTGCCAGCAGCTTAACGACTAGCGGGGGCCTGACCTACGAGCAGTACTTC. Protein product: CASSLTTSGGLTYEQYF.